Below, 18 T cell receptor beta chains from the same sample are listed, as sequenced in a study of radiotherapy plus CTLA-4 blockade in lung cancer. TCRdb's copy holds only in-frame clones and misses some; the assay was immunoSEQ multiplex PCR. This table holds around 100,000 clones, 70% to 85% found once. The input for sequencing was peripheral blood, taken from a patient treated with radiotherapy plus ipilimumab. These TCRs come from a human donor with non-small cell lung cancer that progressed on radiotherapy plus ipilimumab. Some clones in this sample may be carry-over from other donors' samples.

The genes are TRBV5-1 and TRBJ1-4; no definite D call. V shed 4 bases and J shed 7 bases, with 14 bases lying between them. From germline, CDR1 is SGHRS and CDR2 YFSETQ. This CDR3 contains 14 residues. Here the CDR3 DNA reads TGCGCCAGCAGCCCCGAGATATTTAGTGAAAAACTGTTTTTT. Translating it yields CASSPEIFSEKLFF.

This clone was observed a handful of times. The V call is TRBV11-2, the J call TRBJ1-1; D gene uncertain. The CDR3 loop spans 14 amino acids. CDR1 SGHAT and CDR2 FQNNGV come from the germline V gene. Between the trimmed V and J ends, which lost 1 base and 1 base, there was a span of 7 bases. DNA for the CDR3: TGTGCCAGCAGCTTAGGAGTGGGGAACACTGAAGCTTTCTTT. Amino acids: CASSLGVGNTEAFF.

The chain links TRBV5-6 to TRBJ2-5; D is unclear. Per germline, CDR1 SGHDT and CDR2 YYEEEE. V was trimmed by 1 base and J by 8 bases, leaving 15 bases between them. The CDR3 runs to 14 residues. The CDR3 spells CASSLRLLQGTQYF. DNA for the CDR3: TGTGCCAGCAGCTTGCGTCTACTCCAAGGTACCCAGTACTTC.

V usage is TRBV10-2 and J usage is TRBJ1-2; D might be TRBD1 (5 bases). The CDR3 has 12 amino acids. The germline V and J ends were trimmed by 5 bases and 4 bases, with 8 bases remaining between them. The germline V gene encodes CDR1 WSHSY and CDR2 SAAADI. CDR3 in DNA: TGCGCCAGCAGTAAGGGGAGCTATGGCTACACCTTC. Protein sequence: CASSKGSYGYTF.

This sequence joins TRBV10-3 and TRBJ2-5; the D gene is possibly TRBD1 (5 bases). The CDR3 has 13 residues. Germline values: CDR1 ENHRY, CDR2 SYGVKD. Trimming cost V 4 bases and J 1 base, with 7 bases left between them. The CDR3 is CAISADTQETQYF. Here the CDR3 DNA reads TGTGCCATCAGTGCGGACACCCAAGAGACCCAGTACTTC.

CDR3 region: CASARGLYNEQFF. The DNA for the CDR3 is TGTGCCAGTGCACGGGGACTCTACAATGAGCAGTTCTTC. The chain has TRBV11-3 and TRBJ2-1, with a weak D call TRBD2 (6 bases). The CDR3 has 13 amino acids. Trimming stripped 9 bases from V and 3 bases from J, with 12 bases between. Germline CDR1 SGHNT, CDR2 YENEEA.

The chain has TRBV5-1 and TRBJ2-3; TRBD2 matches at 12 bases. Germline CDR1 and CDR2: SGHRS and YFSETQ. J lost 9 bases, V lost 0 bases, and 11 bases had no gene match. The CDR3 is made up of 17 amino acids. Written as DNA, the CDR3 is TGCGCCAGCAGCTTGGCCGGAACTAGCGGGGGGAAAGGGACGCAGTATTTT. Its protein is CASSLAGTSGGKGTQYF.

As DNA, the CDR3 is TGTGCCAGCAGCGTAGGGACAGGCTCCTACAATGAGCAGTTCTTC. Translating it yields CASSVGTGSYNEQFF. V usage is TRBV9 and J usage is TRBJ2-1; 7 nucleotides agree with TRBD1. The V segment lost 0 bases and the J segment 0 bases; nucleotides outside the gene matches: 0. This CDR3 is 15 amino acids long. The V gene's germline CDR1 is SGDLS and CDR2 YYNGEE.

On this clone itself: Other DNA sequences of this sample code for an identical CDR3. The CDR3 loop reads CASSLGENTEAFF. The CDR3 bases are TGTGCCAGCAGCCTAGGGGAGAACACTGAAGCTTTCTTT. The rearrangement links TRBV7-3 to TRBJ1-1, with a tentative D call TRBD1 (5 bases). The CDR3 covers 13 residues. The ends were cut back, 5 bases at V and 1 base at J, with 8 bases in the middle. Germline CDR1 SGHTA, CDR2 FQGTGA.

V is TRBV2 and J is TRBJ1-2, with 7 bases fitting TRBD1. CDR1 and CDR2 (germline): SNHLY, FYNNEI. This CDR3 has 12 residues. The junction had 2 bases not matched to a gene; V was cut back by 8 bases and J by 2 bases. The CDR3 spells CASGTENYGYTF. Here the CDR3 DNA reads TGTGCCAGCGGGACAGAAAACTATGGCTACACCTTC. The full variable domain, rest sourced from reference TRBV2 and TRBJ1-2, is EPEVTQTPSHQVTQMGQEVILRCVPISNHLYFYWYRQILGQKVEFLVSFYNNEISEKSEIFDDQFSVERPDGSNFTLKIRSTKLEDSAMYFCASGTENYGYTFGSGTRLTVV.

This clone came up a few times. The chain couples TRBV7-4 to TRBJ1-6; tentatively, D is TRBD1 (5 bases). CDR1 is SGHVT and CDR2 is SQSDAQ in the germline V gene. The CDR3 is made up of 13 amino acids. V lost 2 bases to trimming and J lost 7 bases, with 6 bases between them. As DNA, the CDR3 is TGTGCCAGCAGCTTACAGGGAAATTCACCCCTCCACTTT. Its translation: CASSLQGNSPLHF. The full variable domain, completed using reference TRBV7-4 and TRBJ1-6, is GAGVSQSPRYKVAKRGRDVALRCDSISGHVTLYWYRQTLGQGSEVLTYSQSDAQRDKSGRPSGRFSAERPERSVSTLKIQRTEQGDSAVYLCASSLQGNSPLHFGNGTRLTVT.

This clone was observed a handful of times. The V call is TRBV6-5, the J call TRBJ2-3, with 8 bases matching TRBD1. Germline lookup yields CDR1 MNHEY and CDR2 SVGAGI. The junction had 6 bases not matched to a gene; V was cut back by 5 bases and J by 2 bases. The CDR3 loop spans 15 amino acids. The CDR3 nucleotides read TGTGCCAGCAGTCCCGGACAGGGTCACACAGATACGCAGTATTTT. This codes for CASSPGQGHTDTQYF.

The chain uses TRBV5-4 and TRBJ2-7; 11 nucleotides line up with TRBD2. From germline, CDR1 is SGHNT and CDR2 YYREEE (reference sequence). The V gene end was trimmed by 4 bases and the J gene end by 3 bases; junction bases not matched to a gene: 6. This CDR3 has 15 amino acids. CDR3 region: CASSPRTSGSYEQYF. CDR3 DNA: TGTGCCAGCAGCCCCCGAACTAGCGGGAGCTACGAGCAGTACTTC. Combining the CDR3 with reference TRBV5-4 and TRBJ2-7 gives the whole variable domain ETGVTQSPTHLIKTRGQQVTLRCSSQSGHNTVSWYQQALGQGPQFIFQYYREEENGRGNFPPRFSGLQFPNYSSELNVNALELDDSALYLCASSPRTSGSYEQYFGPGTRLTVT.

The CDR3: CASSRDRWNQPQHF. The CDR3 DNA sequence: TGCGCCAGCAGCCGAGACAGATGGAATCAGCCCCAGCATTTT. J is TRBJ1-5 and V is TRBV4-1; D possibly corresponds to TRBD1 (5 bases). Germline V gene lookup returns CDR1 MGHRA and CDR2 YSYEKL. The V end was cut by 4 bases, the J end by 4 bases, with 11 bases between. The length of the CDR3 is 14 residues.

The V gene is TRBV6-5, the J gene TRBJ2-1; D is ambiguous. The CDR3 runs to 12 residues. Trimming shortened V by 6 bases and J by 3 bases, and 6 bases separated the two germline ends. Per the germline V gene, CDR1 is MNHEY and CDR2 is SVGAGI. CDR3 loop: CASRPNYNEQFF. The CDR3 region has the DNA TGTGCCAGCAGACCGAACTACAATGAGCAGTTCTTC.

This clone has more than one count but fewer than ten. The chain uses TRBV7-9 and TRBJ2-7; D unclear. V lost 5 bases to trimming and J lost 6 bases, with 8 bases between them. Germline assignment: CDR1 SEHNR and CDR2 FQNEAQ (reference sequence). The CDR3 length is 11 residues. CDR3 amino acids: CASSARSEQYF. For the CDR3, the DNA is TGTGCCAGCAGCGCACGTAGCGAGCAGTACTTC. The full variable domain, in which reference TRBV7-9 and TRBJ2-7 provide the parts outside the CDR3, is DTGVSQNPRHKITKRGQNVTFRCDPISEHNRLYWYRQTLGQGPEFLTYFQNEAQLEKSRLLSDRFSAERPKGSFSTLEIQRTEQGDSAMYLCASSARSEQYFGPGTRLTVT.

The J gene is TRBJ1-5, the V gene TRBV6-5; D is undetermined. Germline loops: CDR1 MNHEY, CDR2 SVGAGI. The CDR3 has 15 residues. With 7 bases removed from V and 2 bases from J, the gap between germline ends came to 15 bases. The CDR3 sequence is CASTVRERGNQPQHF. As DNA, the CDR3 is TGTGCCAGCACCGTAAGGGAGAGGGGCAATCAGCCCCAGCATTTT.

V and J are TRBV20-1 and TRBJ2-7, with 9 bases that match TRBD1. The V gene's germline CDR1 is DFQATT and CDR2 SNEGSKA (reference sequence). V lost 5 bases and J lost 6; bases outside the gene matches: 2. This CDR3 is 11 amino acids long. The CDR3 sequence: CSAGQGSEQYF. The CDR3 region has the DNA TGCAGTGCTGGACAGGGGAGCGAGCAGTACTTC.